This TCR beta chain originates from a study of T cells in Graves' hyperthyroidism and ophthalmopathy. Study observations and caveats: Within blood appeared most thyroid clonotypes that had expanded above 0.001.

Comments on this clonotype: The antigen is undetermined.

Uncontrolled infection, other autoimmune disease, pregnancy or lactation led to exclusion. RNA transcripts gave rise to amplified TCR beta CDR3 regions. An initial round of RT-PCR targeting the TCR CDR3 relied on the HTBI primer set. MiXCR, run by TCRdb on the multiplex PCR reads, gives a single entry per CDR3 protein. The sample shows hundreds of thousands of distinct CDR3 sequences, about a sixth of them seen only once. The source is a woman aged 40 to 49 with Graves' ophthalmopathy. Sequenced input: blood.

The CDR3 here is CASSALAGLAGVLGDTQYF. In nucleotides, the CDR3 is TGTGCCAGCAGCGCATTGGCGGGCCTAGCGGGGGTCCTGGGGGATACGCAGTATTTT. V is TRBV11-2 and J is TRBJ2-3; 10 bases fit TRBD2. J gave up 6 bases and V 5 bases, and 20 bases lay outside the gene matches. This CDR3 contains 19 residues. Germline CDR1 and CDR2: SGHAT and FQNNGV.